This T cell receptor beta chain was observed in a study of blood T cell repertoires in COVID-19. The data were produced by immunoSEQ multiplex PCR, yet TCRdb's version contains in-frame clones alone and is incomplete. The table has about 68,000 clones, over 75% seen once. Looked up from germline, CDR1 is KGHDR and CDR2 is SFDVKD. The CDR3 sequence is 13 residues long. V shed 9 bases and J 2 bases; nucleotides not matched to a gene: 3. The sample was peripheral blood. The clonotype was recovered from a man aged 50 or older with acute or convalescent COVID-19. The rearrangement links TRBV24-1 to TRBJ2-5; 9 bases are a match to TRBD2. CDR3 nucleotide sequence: TGTGCCACCCAGACTAGCGGACAAGAGACCCAGTACTTC. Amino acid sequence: CATQTSGQETQYF.